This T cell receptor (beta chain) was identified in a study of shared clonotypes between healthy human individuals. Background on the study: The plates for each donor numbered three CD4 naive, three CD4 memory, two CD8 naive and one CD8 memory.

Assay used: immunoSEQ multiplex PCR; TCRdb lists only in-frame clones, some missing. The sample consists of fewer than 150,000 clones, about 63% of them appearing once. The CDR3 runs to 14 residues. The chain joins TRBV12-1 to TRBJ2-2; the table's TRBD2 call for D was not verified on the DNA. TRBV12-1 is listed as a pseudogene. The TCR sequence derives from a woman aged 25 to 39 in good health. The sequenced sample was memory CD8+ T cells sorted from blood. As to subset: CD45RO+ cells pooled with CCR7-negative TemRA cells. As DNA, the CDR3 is TGTGCCAGCAGCTCTGATTCGGGGAGCGGGGAGCTGTTTTTT. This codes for CASSSDSGSGELFF.